This TCR beta chain was found in a study of response to subunit inactivated influenza vaccine. Findings of the study overall: Each seasonal influenza vaccination recruits few new T cells, the authors suggested.

Germline V gene sequence: CDR1 SEHNR, CDR2 FQNEAQ (reference sequence). Trimming removed 4 bases from V and 6 bases from J, with 12 bases in between. This CDR3 has 13 amino acids. Comments on this clonotype: The target antigen is unknown.

TCRdb itself ran the RT-PCR reads through MiXCR, one entry per CDR3 protein. The profile covers approximately 500,000 distinct CDR3 sequences, with 12% to 15% appearing a single time and 11% taken by the ten largest. The sample was PBMCs from blood, taken 11 to 12 days after vaccination. This chain links TRBV7-9 with TRBJ1-1; D gene ambiguous. The receptor was isolated from a man aged 50 or older who received an inactivated influenza vaccine. In DNA, the CDR3 is TGTGCCAGCAGCTGGGCAGCTGGGGCTGAAGCTTTCTTT. Its protein is CASSWAAGAEAFF. Drawing the rest from reference TRBV7-9 and TRBJ1-1, the complete variable domain is DTGVSQNPRHKITKRGQNVTFRCDPISEHNRLYWYRQTLGQGPEFLTYFQNEAQLEKSRLLSDRFSAERPKGSFSTLEIQRTEQGDSAMYLCASSWAAGAEAFFGQGTRLTVV.